The clone carrying this T cell receptor beta chain was detected only a few times. The antigen remains unidentified. The data belong to a study of cytomegalovirus exposure and HLA in healthy donors. Study conclusions and caveats: A missense variant in DCLRE1C was later tied to TCR beta V- and J-gene trimming. The productive fraction for most TCR beta V segments was about 87% or about 30% in an earlier analysis.

Primers: 60 Vbeta forward and 13 Jbeta reverse. Authors' data handling: As a later analysis found, there were 80 million or so unique TCR beta chains, of which some 10 million were shared. Some clones are missing from TCRdb's copy, which holds only in-frame ones; the method was immunoSEQ multiplex PCR. The V and J calls and the clone size are those of that table, but D and trimming were determined from the DNA. The data hold about 100,000 clones, with approximately 66% observed a single time. V dropped 3 bases and J dropped 6; count of bases not matched to a gene: 8. Germline lookup yields CDR1 PRHDT and CDR2 FYEKMQ (reference sequence). The CDR3 length is 16 residues.

The TCR comes from a man between 35 and 55 years old in good health and CMV-seropositive. This chain connects TRBV13 to TRBJ2-2; 9 bases agree with TRBD2. Sequencing was performed on PBMCs. This CDR3 is CASSFGGRAFAGELFF. As DNA, the CDR3 is TGTGCCAGCAGCTTTGGCGGGAGGGCCTTTGCCGGGGAGCTGTTTTTT.